This T cell receptor (beta chain) is drawn from a study of cytomegalovirus exposure and HLA in healthy donors. The PCR had 60 Vbeta and 13 Jbeta primers. Sequencing used immunoSEQ multiplex PCR; TCRdb keeps in-frame clones, though not all of them. The sample yields 100,000 to 150,000 clones, more than 8% seen once. Study results and limitations: Cytomegalovirus-associated status was assigned to 150 to 200 TCR beta chains. Evidence from a later analysis indicated that most CMV-associated TCR beta chains looked HLA-restricted.

V trimming: 4 bases; J trimming: 4 bases; junction bases outside the gene matches: 3. Germline CDR1 reads SGHTA; CDR2 reads FQGNSA. The CDR3 is 13 residues long. Details on this clone: What it binds is not known.

This clonotype originated in a man aged 40-50 years in good health and CMV-seronegative. Sample: PBMCs. The genes are TRBV7-2 and TRBJ1-2; 7 bases fit TRBD1. CDR3 coding DNA: TGTGCCAGCAGCTCATCAGGGGGCTATGGCTACACCTTC. It specifies CASSSSGGYGYTF.